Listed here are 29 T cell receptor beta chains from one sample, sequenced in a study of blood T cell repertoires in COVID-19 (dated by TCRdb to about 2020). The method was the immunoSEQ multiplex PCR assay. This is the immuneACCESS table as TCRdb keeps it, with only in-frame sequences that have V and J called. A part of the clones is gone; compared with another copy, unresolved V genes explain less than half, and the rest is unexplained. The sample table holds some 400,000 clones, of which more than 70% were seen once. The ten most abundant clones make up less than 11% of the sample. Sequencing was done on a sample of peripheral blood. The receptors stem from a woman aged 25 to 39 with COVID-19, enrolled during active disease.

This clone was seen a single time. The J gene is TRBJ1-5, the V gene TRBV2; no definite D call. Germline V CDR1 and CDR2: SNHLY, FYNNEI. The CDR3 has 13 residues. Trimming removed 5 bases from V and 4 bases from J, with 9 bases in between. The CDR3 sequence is CASSPQENQPQHF. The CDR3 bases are TGTGCCAGCAGTCCCCAGGAAAATCAGCCCCAGCATTTT.

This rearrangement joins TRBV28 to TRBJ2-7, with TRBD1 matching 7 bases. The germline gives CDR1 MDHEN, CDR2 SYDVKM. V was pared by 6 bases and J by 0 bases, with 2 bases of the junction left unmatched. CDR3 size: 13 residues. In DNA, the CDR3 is TGTGCCAGCAGACACAGGGGCTCCTACGAGCAGTACTTC. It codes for CASRHRGSYEQYF.

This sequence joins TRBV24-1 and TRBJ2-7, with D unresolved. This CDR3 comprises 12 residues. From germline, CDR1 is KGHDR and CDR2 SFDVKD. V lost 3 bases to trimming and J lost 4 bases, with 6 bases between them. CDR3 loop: CATSDDKYEQYF. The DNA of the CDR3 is TGTGCCACCAGTGATGACAAGTACGAGCAGTACTTC.

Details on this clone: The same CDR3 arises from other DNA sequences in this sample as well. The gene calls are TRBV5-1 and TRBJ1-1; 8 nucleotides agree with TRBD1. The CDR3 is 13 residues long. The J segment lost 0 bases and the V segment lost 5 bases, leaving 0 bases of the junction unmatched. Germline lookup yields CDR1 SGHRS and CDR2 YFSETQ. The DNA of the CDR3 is TGCGCCAGCAGGGACAGGGTGAACACTGAAGCTTTCTTT. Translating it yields CASRDRVNTEAFF. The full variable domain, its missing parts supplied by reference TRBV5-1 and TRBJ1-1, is KAGVTQTPRYLIKTRGQQVTLSCSPISGHRSVSWYQQTPGQGLQFLFEYFSETQRNKGNFPGRFSGRQFSNSRSEMNVSTLELGDSALYLCASRDRVNTEAFFGQGTRLTVV.

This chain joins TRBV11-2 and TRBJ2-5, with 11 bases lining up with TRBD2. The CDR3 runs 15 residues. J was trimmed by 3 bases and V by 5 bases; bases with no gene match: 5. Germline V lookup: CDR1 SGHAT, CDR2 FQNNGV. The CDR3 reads CASSTAGLAEETQYF. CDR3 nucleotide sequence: TGTGCCAGCAGCACGGCGGGACTAGCGGAAGAGACCCAGTACTTC.

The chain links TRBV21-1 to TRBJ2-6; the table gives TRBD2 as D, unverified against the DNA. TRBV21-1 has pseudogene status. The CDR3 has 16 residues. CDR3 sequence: CASVGRESSGANVLTF. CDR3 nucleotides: TGTGCCAGCGTGGGGCGGGAATCCTCTGGGGCCAACGTCCTGACTTTC.

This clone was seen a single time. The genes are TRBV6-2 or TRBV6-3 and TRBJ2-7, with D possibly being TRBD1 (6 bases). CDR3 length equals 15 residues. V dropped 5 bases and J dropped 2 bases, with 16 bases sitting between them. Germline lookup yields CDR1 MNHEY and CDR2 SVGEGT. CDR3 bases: TGTGCCAGCAGTAGGGGGACGTACCAGGCCTACGAGCAGTACTTC. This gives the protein CASSRGTYQAYEQYF.

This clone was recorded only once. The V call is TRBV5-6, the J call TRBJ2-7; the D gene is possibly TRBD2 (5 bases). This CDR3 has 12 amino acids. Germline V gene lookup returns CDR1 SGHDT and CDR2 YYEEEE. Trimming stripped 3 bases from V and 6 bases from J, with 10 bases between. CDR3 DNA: TGTGCCAGCAGCTACGGGGTGCGCGAGCAGTACTTC. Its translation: CASSYGVREQYF.

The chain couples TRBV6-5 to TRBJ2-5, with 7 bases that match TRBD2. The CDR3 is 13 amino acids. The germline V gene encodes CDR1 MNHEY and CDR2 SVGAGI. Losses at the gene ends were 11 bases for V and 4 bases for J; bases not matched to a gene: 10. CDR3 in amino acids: CAGSSGRGETQYF. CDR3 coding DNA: TGTGCCGGATCTAGCGGTAGGGGAGAGACCCAGTACTTC.

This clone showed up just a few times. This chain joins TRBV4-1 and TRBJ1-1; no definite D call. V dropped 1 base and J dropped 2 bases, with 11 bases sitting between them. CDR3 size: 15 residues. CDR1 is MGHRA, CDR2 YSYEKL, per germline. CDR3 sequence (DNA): TGCGCCAGCAGCCAAGGACACTCGGGAAACACTGAAGCTTTCTTT. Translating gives CASSQGHSGNTEAFF.

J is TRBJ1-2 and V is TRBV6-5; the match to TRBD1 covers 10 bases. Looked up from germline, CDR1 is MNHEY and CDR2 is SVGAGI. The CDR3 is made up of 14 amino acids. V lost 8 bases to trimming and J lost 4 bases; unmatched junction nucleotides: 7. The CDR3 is CASETGGKGYGYTF. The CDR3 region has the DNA TGTGCCAGCGAGACAGGGGGCAAGGGCTATGGCTACACCTTC.

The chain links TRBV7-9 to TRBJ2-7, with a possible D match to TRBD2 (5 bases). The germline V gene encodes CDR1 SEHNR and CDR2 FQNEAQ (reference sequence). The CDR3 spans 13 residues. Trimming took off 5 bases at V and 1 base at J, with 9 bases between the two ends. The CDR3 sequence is CASSPRTSYEQYF. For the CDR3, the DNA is TGTGCCAGCAGCCCAAGGACTTCCTACGAGCAGTACTTC. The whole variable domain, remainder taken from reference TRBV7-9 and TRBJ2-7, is DTGVSQNPRHKITKRGQNVTFRCDPISEHNRLYWYRQTLGQGPEFLTYFQNEAQLEKSRLLSDRFSAERPKGSFSTLEIQRTEQGDSAMYLCASSPRTSYEQYFGPGTRLTVT.

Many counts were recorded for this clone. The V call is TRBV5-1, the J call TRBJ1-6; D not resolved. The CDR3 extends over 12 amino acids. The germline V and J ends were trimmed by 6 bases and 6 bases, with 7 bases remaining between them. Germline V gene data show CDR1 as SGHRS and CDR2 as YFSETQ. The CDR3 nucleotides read TGCGCCAGCAAACAGCTTAATTCACCCCTCCACTTT. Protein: CASKQLNSPLHF.

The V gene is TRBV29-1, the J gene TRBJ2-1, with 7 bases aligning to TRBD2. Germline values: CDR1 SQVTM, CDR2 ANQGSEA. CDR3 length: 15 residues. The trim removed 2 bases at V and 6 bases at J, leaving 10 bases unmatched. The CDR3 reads CSVEWPAGRGNEQFF. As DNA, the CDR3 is TGCAGCGTTGAATGGCCCGCAGGGAGGGGCAATGAGCAGTTCTTC.

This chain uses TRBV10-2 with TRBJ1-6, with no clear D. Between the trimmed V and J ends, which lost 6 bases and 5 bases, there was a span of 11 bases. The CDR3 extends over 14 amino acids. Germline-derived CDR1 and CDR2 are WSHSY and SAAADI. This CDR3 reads CASRSDGDNSPLHF. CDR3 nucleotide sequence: TGCGCCAGCAGGAGCGACGGCGATAATTCACCCCTCCACTTT.

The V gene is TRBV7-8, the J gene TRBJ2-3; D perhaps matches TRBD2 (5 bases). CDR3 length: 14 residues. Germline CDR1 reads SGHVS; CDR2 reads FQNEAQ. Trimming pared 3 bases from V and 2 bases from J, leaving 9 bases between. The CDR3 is CASSFWRATDTQYF. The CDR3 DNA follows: TGTGCCAGCAGCTTTTGGCGGGCCACAGATACGCAGTATTTT.

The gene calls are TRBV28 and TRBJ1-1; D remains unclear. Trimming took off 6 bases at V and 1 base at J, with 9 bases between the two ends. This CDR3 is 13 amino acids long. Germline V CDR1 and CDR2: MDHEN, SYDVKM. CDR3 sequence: CASSPVQNTEAFF. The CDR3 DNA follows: TGTGCCAGCAGCCCAGTCCAGAACACTGAAGCTTTCTTT.

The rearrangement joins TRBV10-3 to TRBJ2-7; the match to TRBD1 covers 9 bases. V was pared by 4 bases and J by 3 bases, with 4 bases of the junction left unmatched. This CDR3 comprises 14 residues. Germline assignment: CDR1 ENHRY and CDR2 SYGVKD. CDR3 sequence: CAISVLTGGYEQYF. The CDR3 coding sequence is TGTGCCATCAGTGTCTTGACAGGGGGCTACGAGCAGTACTTC.

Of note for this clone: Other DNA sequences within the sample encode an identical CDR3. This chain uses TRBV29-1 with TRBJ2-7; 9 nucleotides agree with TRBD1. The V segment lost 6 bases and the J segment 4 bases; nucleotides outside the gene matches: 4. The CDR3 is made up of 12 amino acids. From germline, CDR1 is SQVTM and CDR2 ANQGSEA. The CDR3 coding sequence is TGCAGCGTGGGGACAGGGCCTTACGAGCAGTACTTC. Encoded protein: CSVGTGPYEQYF.

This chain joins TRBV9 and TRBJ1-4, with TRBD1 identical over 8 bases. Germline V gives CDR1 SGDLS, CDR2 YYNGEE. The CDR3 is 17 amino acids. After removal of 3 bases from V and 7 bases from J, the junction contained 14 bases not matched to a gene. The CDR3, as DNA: TGTGCCAGCAGCGGACAGGGGTCCCTCAATCGGGGTGAAAAACTGTTTTTT. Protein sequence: CASSGQGSLNRGEKLFF.

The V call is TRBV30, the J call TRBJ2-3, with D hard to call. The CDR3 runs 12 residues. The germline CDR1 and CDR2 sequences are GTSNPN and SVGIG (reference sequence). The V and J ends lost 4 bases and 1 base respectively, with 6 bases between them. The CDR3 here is CAWNTGTDTQYF. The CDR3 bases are TGTGCCTGGAACACAGGCACAGATACGCAGTATTTT.

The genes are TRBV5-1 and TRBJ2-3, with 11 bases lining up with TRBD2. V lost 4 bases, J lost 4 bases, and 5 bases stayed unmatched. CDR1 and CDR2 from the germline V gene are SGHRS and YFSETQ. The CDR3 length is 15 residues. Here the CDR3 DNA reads TGCGCCAGCAGCCTACTAGCGGGAGCCGCAGATACGCAGTATTTT. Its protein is CASSLLAGAADTQYF.

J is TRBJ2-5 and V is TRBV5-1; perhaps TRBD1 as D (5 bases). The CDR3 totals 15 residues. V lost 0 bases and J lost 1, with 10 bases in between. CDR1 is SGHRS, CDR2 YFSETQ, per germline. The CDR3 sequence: CASSLVGAIQETQYF. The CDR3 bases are TGCGCCAGCAGCTTGGTTGGGGCGATCCAAGAGACCCAGTACTTC.

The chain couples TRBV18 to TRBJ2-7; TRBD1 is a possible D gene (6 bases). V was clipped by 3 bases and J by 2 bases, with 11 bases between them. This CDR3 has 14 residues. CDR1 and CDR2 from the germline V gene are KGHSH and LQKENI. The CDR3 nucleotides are TGTGCCAGCTCACCCGGGACAACTACCTACGAGCAGTACTTC. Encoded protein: CASSPGTTTYEQYF.

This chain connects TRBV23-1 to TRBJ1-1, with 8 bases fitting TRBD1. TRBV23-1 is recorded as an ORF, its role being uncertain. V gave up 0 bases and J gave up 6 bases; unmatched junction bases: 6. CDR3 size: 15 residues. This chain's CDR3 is CASSQSVRGRSEAFF. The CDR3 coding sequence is TGCGCCAGCAGTCAATCTGTCAGGGGGCGTTCTGAAGCTTTCTTT.

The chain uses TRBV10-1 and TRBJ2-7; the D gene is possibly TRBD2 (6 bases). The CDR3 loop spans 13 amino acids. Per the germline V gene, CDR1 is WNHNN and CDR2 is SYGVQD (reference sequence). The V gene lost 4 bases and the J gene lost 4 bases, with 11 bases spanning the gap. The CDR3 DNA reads TGCGCCAGCAGTGGGAGCGGGCGGTACGAGCAGTACTTC. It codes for CASSGSGRYEQYF.

CDR3 protein: CASSLGQGTTGELFF. Here the CDR3 DNA reads TGTGCCAGCAGCTTGGGGCAGGGTACCACCGGGGAGCTGTTTTTT. The genes are TRBV7-6 and TRBJ2-2; possibly TRBD1 for D (5 bases). Germline loops: CDR1 SGHVS, CDR2 FNYEAQ. V was cut by 3 bases and J by 4 bases, with 12 bases left in between. The CDR3 totals 15 residues.

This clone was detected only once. CDR3 amino acids: CASTFPAGVYSPLHF. Written as DNA, the CDR3 is TGCGCCAGCACGTTCCCGGCAGGGGTATATTCACCCCTCCACTTT. J is TRBJ1-6 and V is TRBV5-1; tentative D call: TRBD1 (6 bases). The CDR3 runs to 15 residues. Looked up from germline, CDR1 is SGHRS and CDR2 is YFSETQ. The V end was cut by 6 bases, the J end by 8 bases, with 18 bases between.

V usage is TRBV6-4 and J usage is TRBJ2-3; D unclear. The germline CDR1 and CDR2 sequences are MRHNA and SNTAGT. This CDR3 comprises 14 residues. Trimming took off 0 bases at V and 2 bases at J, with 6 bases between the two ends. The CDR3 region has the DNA TGTGCCAGCAGTGACTCCACTTTCACAGATACGCAGTATTTT. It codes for CASSDSTFTDTQYF.